These 16 T cell receptor beta chains share one sample of origin, sequenced in a study of post-analysis software for immune sequencing data. Study outcomes and limitations: Included in a set of five TRBV segments more frequent in patients than controls were TRBV5-6, TRBV5-1 and TRBV20-1.

TCR beta cDNA libraries had unique molecular identifiers. TCRdb analysed the PCR reads with MiXCR anew, one entry per CDR3 protein. The sample carries 700,000 to 800,000 distinct CDR3 sequences, 30% recorded once. Antigen specificity for these receptors is unknown. The sample consisted of blood. The receptors were gathered from a girl under 18 with multiple sclerosis.

The chain carries TRBV20-1 and TRBJ2-1, with TRBD1 identical over 7 bases. CDR1 and CDR2 from the germline V gene are DFQATT and SNEGSKA (reference sequence). J was trimmed by 4 bases and V by 5 bases; bases with no gene match: 8. The CDR3 has 14 residues. The CDR3 DNA reads as TGCAGTGCTTCGGACAGGACGGGGTACAATGAGCAGTTCTTC. Amino acids: CSASDRTGYNEQFF.

The chain carries TRBV5-1 and TRBJ2-2; D is possibly TRBD2 (5 bases). The CDR3 runs to 16 residues. Germline assignment: CDR1 SGHRS and CDR2 YFSETQ. Trimming left V 7 bases short and J 1 base short, with 17 bases between. CDR3 in DNA: TGCGCCAGCGGACCACGAGGGTGGATGAACACCGGGGAGCTGTTTTTT. Encoded protein: CASGPRGWMNTGELFF.

The chain links TRBV12-3 or TRBV12-4 to TRBJ1-2; D unclear. Trimming removed 2 bases from V and 3 bases from J, with 13 bases in between. This CDR3 has 15 residues. In DNA form, the CDR3 reads TGTGCCAGCAGTTTAAGTGGTGGGAGAGACTATGGCTACACCTTC. It codes for CASSLSGGRDYGYTF.

This clonotype was seen more than once but under ten times. The chain links TRBV4-3 to TRBJ1-2, with 7 positions matching TRBD1. This CDR3 comprises 18 residues. CDR1 and CDR2 (germline): LGHNA, YSLEER. V trimming: 0 bases; J trimming: 3 bases; junction bases outside the gene matches: 13. CDR3 coding DNA: TGCGCCAGCAGCCAAGATAATTTCGCACAGGGGATCCACTATGGCTACACCTTC. Protein sequence: CASSQDNFAQGIHYGYTF.

This CDR3 reads CASSLFGQGACNEQFF. The CDR3 nucleotides read TGCGCCAGCAGCTTGTTCGGACAGGGGGCATGCAATGAGCAGTTCTTC. The chain is built from TRBV5-1 and TRBJ2-1, with 11 bases that match TRBD1. The V segment lost 1 base and the J segment 6 bases; nucleotides outside the gene matches: 6. This CDR3 comprises 16 residues. Per the germline V gene, CDR1 is SGHRS and CDR2 is YFSETQ.

The J gene is TRBJ1-2, the V gene TRBV12-3 or TRBV12-4, with D possibly TRBD1 on 5 matching bases. The CDR3 is 13 residues long. The ends were cut back, 2 bases at V and 6 bases at J, with 10 bases in the middle. The CDR3 spells CASSLFRDHGYTF. CDR3 sequence (DNA): TGTGCCAGCAGTTTATTCAGGGACCATGGCTACACCTTC.

This clonotype turned up a few times. The chain has TRBV3-1 and TRBJ1-2; D remains unclear. The CDR3 has 14 amino acids. The V gene's germline CDR1 is LGHDT and CDR2 YNNKEL (reference sequence). Trimming removed 1 base at V and 4 bases at J, with 10 bases between. CDR3 sequence (DNA): TGTGCCAGCAGCCAAGCTAGCCTTCTCTATGGCTACACCTTC. Amino acid sequence: CASSQASLLYGYTF.

The rearrangement joins TRBV6-6 to TRBJ2-3; D not certain. Germline V gene data show CDR1 as MNHNY and CDR2 as SVGAGI (reference sequence). The CDR3 length is 13 residues. V lost 0 bases to trimming and J lost 6 bases, with 7 bases between them. CDR3 sequence: CASSYSKSDTQYF. The CDR3, as DNA: TGTGCCAGCAGTTACTCGAAGTCGGATACGCAGTATTTT.

This clonotype has just a few counts. The V and J genes are TRBV10-3 and TRBJ2-7; no definite D call. CDR3 size: 12 residues. Germline V CDR1 and CDR2: ENHRY, SYGVKD. Trimming left V 1 base short and J 4 bases short, with 5 bases between. The DNA of the CDR3 is TGTGCCATCAGTGAGTTGCGGTACGAGCAGTACTTC. Translating gives CAISELRYEQYF.

This clonotype was counted at least ten times. The CDR3 sequence is CASSYSGSGANVLTF. The DNA of the CDR3 is TGTGCCAGCAGTTACTCGGGCTCTGGGGCCAACGTCCTGACTTTC. This sequence joins TRBV6-5 and TRBJ2-6, with D hard to call. This CDR3 comprises 15 residues. CDR1 and CDR2 from the germline V gene are MNHEY and SVGAGI. V was trimmed by 0 bases and J by 0 bases, leaving 3 bases between them.

A note on this clonotype: A much more abundant neighbour one base away suggests this may be a read error. The rearrangement links TRBV6-5 to TRBJ2-5; 9 positions agree with TRBD1. This CDR3 is 16 amino acids long. Looked up from germline, CDR1 is MNHEY and CDR2 is SVGAGI. V lost 2 bases and J lost 2; bases outside the gene matches: 6. The CDR3 nucleotides are TGTGCCAGCAGTTACCCGAAGACAGGGGGTCAAGAGACCCAGTACTTC. This codes for CASSYPKTGGQETQYF.

The chain couples TRBV28 to TRBJ2-7, with TRBD2 matching 7 bases. The CDR3 extends over 15 amino acids. Germline V gives CDR1 MDHEN, CDR2 SYDVKM. V lost 5 bases, J lost 1 base, and 8 bases stayed unmatched. CDR3 DNA sequence: TGTGCCAGCAGTCCCCTGCGGGAGATTTCCTACGAGCAGTACTTC. Protein product: CASSPLREISYEQYF.

The chain couples TRBV6-2 or TRBV6-3 to TRBJ2-3, with 10 bases matching TRBD2. Trimming removed 4 bases from V and 3 bases from J; junction bases left unmatched: 19. Germline lookup yields CDR1 MNHEY and CDR2 SVGEGT. The CDR3 has 20 residues. The CDR3, as DNA: TGTGCCAGCAGTTTATTACGGATGGACCGAGCGGGAGGGCCGACAGATACGCAGTATTTT. Translating it yields CASSLLRMDRAGGPTDTQYF.

This clonotype turned up a few times. The chain joins TRBV25-1 to TRBJ2-7, with D tentatively TRBD1 (5 bases). CDR1 and CDR2 from the germline V gene are MGHDK and SYGVNS. The CDR3 runs 14 residues. The ends were cut back, 5 bases at V and 0 bases at J, with 11 bases in the middle. The CDR3 loop is CASSTSRDSYEQYF. The CDR3 coding sequence is TGTGCCAGCAGTACCAGCAGGGACTCCTACGAGCAGTACTTC.

V usage is TRBV20-1 and J usage is TRBJ1-5; TRBD1 agrees at 7 bases. The CDR3 extends over 15 amino acids. Germline V gives CDR1 DFQATT, CDR2 SNEGSKA (reference sequence). V dropped 3 bases and J dropped 2; count of bases not matched to a gene: 7. The CDR3, as DNA: TGCAGTGCTAGGGAGGACAGGATACGCAATCAGCCCCAGCATTTT. Its translation is CSAREDRIRNQPQHF.

The CDR3 DNA is TGTGCCAGTAGCCTAACCCCCAATAGGTATGAGCAGTTCTTC. Its protein product is CASSLTPNRYEQFF. This chain joins TRBV19 and TRBJ2-1; unclear D gene. The V gene lost 6 bases and the J gene lost 8 bases, with 17 bases spanning the gap. Germline CDR1 is LNHDA and CDR2 is SQIVND (reference sequence). This CDR3 comprises 14 residues. The full variable domain, with the rest looked up from reference TRBV19 and TRBJ2-1, is DGGITQSPKYLFRKEGQNVTLSCEQNLNHDAMYWYRQDPGQGLRLIYYSQIVNDFQKGDIAEGYSVSREKKESFPLTVTSAQKNPTAFYLCASSLTPNRYEQFFGPGTRLTVL.